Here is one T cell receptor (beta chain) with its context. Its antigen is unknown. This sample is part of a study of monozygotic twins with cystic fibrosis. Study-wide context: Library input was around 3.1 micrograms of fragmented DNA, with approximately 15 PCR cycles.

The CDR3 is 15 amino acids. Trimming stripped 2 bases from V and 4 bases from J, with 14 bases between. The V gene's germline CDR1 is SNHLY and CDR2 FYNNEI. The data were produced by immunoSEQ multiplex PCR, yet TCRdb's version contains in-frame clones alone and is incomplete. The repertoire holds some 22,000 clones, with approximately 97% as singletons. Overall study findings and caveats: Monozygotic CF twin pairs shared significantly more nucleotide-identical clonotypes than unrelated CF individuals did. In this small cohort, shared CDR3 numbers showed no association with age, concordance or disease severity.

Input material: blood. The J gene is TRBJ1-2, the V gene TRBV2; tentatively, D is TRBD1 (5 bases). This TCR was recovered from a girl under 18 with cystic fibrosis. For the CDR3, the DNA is TGTGCCAGCAGTGAAACGGCCAGGGCTTTCTATGGCTACACCTTC. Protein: CASSETARAFYGYTF.